These 8 T cell receptor beta chains were sequenced from one sample in a study of regulatory T cells in long-lasting Graves disease. According to the study, TCR beta libraries were built with iRepertoire HTBI primers and CDR3-region Arm-PCR. MiXCR was run by TCRdb on the multiplex PCR reads, yielding one entry per CDR3 protein. The sample consists of hundreds of thousands of distinct CDR3 sequences, about 15% of them appearing once. Regarding time point: newly diagnosed GD, antithyroid drugs for less than 3 months. Generation of the TCR library employed RNA extracted from PBMCs. The same data also went into a second study, on T cells in Graves' hyperthyroidism and ophthalmopathy.

The starting material was peripheral blood mononuclear cells (PBMCs), obtained at new diagnosis, from a patient treated with antithyroid drugs. Every receptor here comes from a woman in her 30s with Graves disease.

In this sample, this clonotype turned up many times. V is TRBV27 and J is TRBJ1-1, with 7 bases aligning to TRBD1. The J segment lost 0 bases and the V segment lost 3 bases, leaving 4 bases of the junction unmatched. The CDR3 spans 15 residues. The germline V gene has CDR1 MNHEY and CDR2 SMNVEV (reference sequence). The CDR3 DNA follows: TGTGCCAGCAGTTTTCGACAGGGTATGAACACTGAAGCTTTCTTT. This encodes CASSFRQGMNTEAFF.

This clonotype has a count of ten or more. The V gene is TRBV28, the J gene TRBJ2-3; D gene unclear. The length of the CDR3 is 19 residues. Trimming removed 1 base from V and 0 bases from J, with 20 bases in between. Germline assignment: CDR1 MDHEN and CDR2 SYDVKM. The chain's CDR3 is CASSLLAEPNKPSTDTQYF. The CDR3 bases are TGTGCCAGCAGTTTATTAGCTGAACCCAACAAACCGAGCACAGATACGCAGTATTTT. Together with reference TRBV28 and TRBJ2-3, the CDR3 gives the full variable domain: DVKVTQSSRYLVKRTGEKVFLECVQDMDHENMFWYRQDPGLGLRLIYFSYDVKMKEKGDIPEGYSVSREKKERFSLILESASTNQTSMYLCASSLLAEPNKPSTDTQYFGPGTRLTVL.

V is TRBV10-3 and J is TRBJ2-2, with D unresolved. Deletions cut 3 bases from V and 6 bases from J, with 17 bases between. The CDR3 length is 16 residues. The germline gives CDR1 ENHRY, CDR2 SYGVKD. CDR3 residues: CAISDGVRVRAGELFF. The CDR3 nucleotides are TGTGCCATCAGTGATGGCGTCCGGGTTCGGGCCGGGGAGCTGTTTTTT.

This clonotype occurred a few times. This chain connects TRBV6-1 to TRBJ2-5, with D maybe TRBD2 (5 bases). This CDR3 region has 14 residues. V was clipped by 8 bases and J by 5 bases, with 18 bases between them. Germline V gives CDR1 MNHNS, CDR2 SASEGT. CDR3 region: CASSGWARRETQYF. In DNA form, the CDR3 reads TGTGCCAGCTCGGGTTGGGCGAGGAGGGAGACCCAGTACTTC.

This chain connects TRBV11-2 to TRBJ1-3, with D unclear. Trimming pared 5 bases from V and 6 bases from J, leaving 8 bases between. Germline CDR1 reads SGHAT; CDR2 reads FQNNGV. The CDR3 sequence is 12 residues long. The CDR3 spells CASSTLANTIYF. CDR3 in DNA: TGTGCCAGCAGCACTTTAGCAAACACCATATATTTT.

V is TRBV2 and J is TRBJ2-7, with 12 bases matching TRBD2. The V gene's germline CDR1 is SNHLY and CDR2 FYNNEI. CDR3 size: 17 residues. V was pared by 5 bases and J by 4 bases, with 12 bases of the junction left unmatched. CDR3 in DNA: TGTGCCAGCAGTTTACAGGGGCTAGCGGGAGGGGCGTACGAGCAGTACTTC. Translation: CASSLQGLAGGAYEQYF.

This clonotype occurred many times. The rearrangement links TRBV10-3 to TRBJ2-7; D possibly corresponds to TRBD1 (5 bases). V lost 2 bases and J lost 0, with 20 bases in between. The germline CDR1 and CDR2 sequences are ENHRY and SYGVKD. The CDR3 length is 18 residues. The DNA of the CDR3 is TGTGCCATCAGTGAGAACCTAACCCGGTGGCAGGGCTCCTACGAGCAGTACTTC. Protein sequence: CAISENLTRWQGSYEQYF.

In its sample, this clonotype was seen many times. The chain has TRBV7-2 and TRBJ2-1; 13 bases are a match to TRBD2. CDR3 length: 15 residues. Unmatched junction bases numbered 8, after V lost 5 bases and J lost 10 bases. Germline V gene sequence: CDR1 SGHTA, CDR2 FQGNSA. CDR3 nucleotides: TGTGCCAGCAGCACGCGGACTAGCGGGAGATACGAGCAGTTCTTC. This sequence encodes CASSTRTSGRYEQFF.